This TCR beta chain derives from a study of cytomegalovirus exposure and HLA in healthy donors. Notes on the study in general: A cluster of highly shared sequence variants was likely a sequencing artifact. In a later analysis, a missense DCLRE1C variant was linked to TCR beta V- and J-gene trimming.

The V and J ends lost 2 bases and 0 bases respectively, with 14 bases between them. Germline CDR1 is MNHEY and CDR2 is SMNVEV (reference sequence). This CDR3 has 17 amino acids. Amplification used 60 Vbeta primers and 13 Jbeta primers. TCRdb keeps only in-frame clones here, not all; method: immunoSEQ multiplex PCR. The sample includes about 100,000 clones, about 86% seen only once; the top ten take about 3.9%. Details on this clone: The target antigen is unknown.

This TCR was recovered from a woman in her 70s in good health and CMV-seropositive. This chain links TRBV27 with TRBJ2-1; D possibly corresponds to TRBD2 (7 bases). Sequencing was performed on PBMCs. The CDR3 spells CASSLPGGGSSYNEQFF. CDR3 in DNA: TGTGCCAGCAGTTTACCGGGGGGCGGGAGCTCCTACAATGAGCAGTTCTTC.